The 4 T cell receptor beta chains reported below all come from one sample, sequenced in a study of PD-L1 blockade in urothelial cancer. Time point reported: pretreatment peripheral blood. The table came from immunoSEQ multiplex PCR; TCRdb's copy has only in-frame clones and leaves some out. The sample yields about 45,000 clones, approximately 90% seen once. Specimen: PBMCs, collected around atezolizumab (anti-PD-L1) treatment. The source of these receptors is a donor aged 40 or over with urothelial cancer.

The rearrangement joins TRBV27 to TRBJ2-1; TRBD2 agrees at 11 bases. The CDR3 loop spans 18 amino acids. After removal of 5 bases from V and 1 base from J, the junction contained 10 bases not matched to a gene. Germline assignment: CDR1 MNHEY and CDR2 SMNVEV (reference sequence). This CDR3 is CASSPLLAGARSYNEQFF. DNA for the CDR3: TGTGCCAGCAGTCCCCTACTAGCGGGAGCGCGGTCCTACAATGAGCAGTTCTTC.

This chain links TRBV4-2 with TRBJ2-1, with 13 nucleotides matching TRBD2. V gave up 6 bases and J gave up 11 bases; unmatched junction bases: 10. The germline gives CDR1 LGHNA, CDR2 YNFKEQ. The CDR3 is 15 amino acids. The CDR3 protein is CASRTGTSGDSQQFF. The CDR3, as DNA: TGTGCCAGCAGGACCGGGACTAGCGGGGACAGTCAGCAGTTCTTC.

The chain employs TRBV28 and TRBJ2-1, with TRBD1 identical over 9 bases. V trimming: 3 bases; J trimming: 3 bases; junction bases outside the gene matches: 6. The CDR3 contains 16 residues. CDR1 is MDHEN, CDR2 SYDVKM, per germline. CDR3 sequence reads: CASSLSPTGGYNEQFF. The DNA of the CDR3 is TGTGCCAGCAGTTTGTCCCCGACAGGGGGCTACAATGAGCAGTTCTTC.

V is TRBV4-2 and J is TRBJ1-4, with D maybe TRBD1 (5 bases). CDR1 and CDR2 (germline): LGHNA, YNFKEQ. The ends were cut back, 1 base at V and 0 bases at J, with 9 bases in the middle. The CDR3 extends over 16 amino acids. The CDR3, as DNA: TGTGCCAGCAGCCAAGCCAGGGAAGCAACTAATGAAAAACTGTTTTTT. Protein product: CASSQAREATNEKLFF.